The T cell receptor (beta chain) described here comes from a study of T cell responses to AZD1222 COVID-19 vaccine. Study observations and caveats: CD4 TCRs linked to vaccination spanned spike, dominating at 160-218 and 743-854. Sampling captured repertoires only after the peak T cell response.

This CDR3 has 18 amino acids. The table came from immunoSEQ multiplex PCR; TCRdb's copy has only in-frame clones and leaves some out. The top ten hold roughly 1.8% of the sample, which has roughly 200,000 clones, around 94% seen once. Concerning this clone: Its antigen is not known.

The receptor's source is an adult who received the MenACWY meningococcal vaccine as a control. The starting material was peripheral blood, obtained 28 days after the second dose of the MenACWY control vaccine. This chain joins TRBV21-1 and TRBJ1-4; the table assigns TRBD1, which was not confirmed against the DNA. TRBV21-1 is an annotated pseudogene. The CDR3 reads CAIQSATGGFGTNEKLFF. The CDR3 DNA is TGTGCCATCCAGTCTGCGACAGGGGGCTTCGGCACTAATGAAAAACTGTTTTTT.